The 6 T cell receptor beta chains in this list originate from one sample, sequenced in a study of identifying expanded T cells in peripheral blood. Some clones are missing from TCRdb's copy, which holds only in-frame ones; the method was immunoSEQ multiplex PCR. The sample shows approximately 100,000 clones, more than 85% of them seen only once. The sample comprised blood. These TCRs come from a person aged 18 to 70 in good health.

The J gene is TRBJ2-5, the V gene TRBV5-1; 9 positions match TRBD1. Germline-derived CDR1 and CDR2 are SGHRS and YFSETQ. Losses at the gene ends were 3 bases for V and 5 bases for J; bases not matched to a gene: 5. The length of the CDR3 is 14 residues. CDR3 coding DNA: TGCGCCAGCAGCTCGGGACAGGGCAGGGAGACCCAGTACTTC. This translates into CASSSGQGRETQYF.

This chain's CDR3 is CASSLHRVAEAFF. The DNA of the CDR3 is TGTGCCAGCAGCCTCCACCGAGTCGCTGAAGCTTTCTTT. V is TRBV4-2 and J is TRBJ1-1; D is unclear. Germline CDR1 is LGHNA and CDR2 is YNFKEQ. The V gene lost 4 bases and the J gene lost 6 bases, with 12 bases spanning the gap. The CDR3 covers 13 residues.

The gene calls are TRBV5-6 and TRBJ2-7; no clear D gene. Per the germline V gene, CDR1 is SGHDT and CDR2 is YYEEEE. Trimming left V 1 base short and J 4 bases short, with 6 bases between. The CDR3 has 12 amino acids. The CDR3 region has the DNA TGTGCCAGCAGCTTGCAAAGTTACGAGCAGTACTTC. This translates into CASSLQSYEQYF.

This clone came up a few times. This chain joins TRBV7-9 and TRBJ1-1; D unresolved. Trimming left V 3 bases short and J 7 bases short, with 15 bases between. CDR3 size: 14 residues. Germline V CDR1 and CDR2: SEHNR, FQNEAQ (reference sequence). The CDR3 spells CASSLGRSLGEAFF. CDR3 nucleotide sequence: TGTGCCAGCAGCTTGGGCAGGTCGTTAGGTGAAGCTTTCTTT.

The gene calls are TRBV7-2 and TRBJ2-3; 11 bases map to TRBD2. Germline V lookup: CDR1 SGHTA, CDR2 FQGNSA. The J segment lost 0 bases and the V segment lost 0 bases, leaving 2 bases of the junction unmatched. This CDR3 comprises 17 residues. This CDR3 reads CASSLALAGGSTDTQYF. CDR3 nucleotides: TGTGCCAGCAGCTTAGCCCTAGCGGGGGGAAGCACAGATACGCAGTATTTT.

This clone was found once. The gene calls are TRBV4-3 and TRBJ2-7; 9 bases agree with TRBD1. CDR1 is LGHNA, CDR2 YSLEER, per germline. CDR3 length: 14 amino acids. V shed 8 bases and J 3 bases; nucleotides not matched to a gene: 8. The chain's CDR3 is CASSSGTGSYEQYF. In nucleotides, the CDR3 is TGCGCCAGCTCCTCCGGGACAGGGAGCTACGAGCAGTACTTC.